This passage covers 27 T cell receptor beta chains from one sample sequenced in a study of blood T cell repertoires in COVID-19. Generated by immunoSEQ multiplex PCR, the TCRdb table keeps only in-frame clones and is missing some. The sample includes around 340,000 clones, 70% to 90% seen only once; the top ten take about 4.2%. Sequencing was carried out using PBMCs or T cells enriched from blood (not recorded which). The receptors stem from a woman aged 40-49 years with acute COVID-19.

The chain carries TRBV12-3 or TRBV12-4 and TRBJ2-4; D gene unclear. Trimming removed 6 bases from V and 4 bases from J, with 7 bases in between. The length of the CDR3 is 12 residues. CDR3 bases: TGTGCCAGCAGCCATACAAAAAACATTCAGTACTTC. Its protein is CASSHTKNIQYF.

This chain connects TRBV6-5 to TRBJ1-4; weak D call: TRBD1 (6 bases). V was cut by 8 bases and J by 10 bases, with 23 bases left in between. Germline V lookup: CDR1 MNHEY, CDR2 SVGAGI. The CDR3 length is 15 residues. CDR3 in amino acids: CASDLGQTHLGKLFF. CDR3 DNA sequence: TGTGCCAGCGATCTTGGACAGACCCACCTGGGAAAACTGTTTTTT.

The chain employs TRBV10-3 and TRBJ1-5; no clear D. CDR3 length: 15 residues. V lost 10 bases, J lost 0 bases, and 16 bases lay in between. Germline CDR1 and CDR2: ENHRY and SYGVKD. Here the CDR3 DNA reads TGTGCCACGACGACGGGGATTGATAGCAATCAGCCCCAGCATTTT. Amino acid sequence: CATTTGIDSNQPQHF.

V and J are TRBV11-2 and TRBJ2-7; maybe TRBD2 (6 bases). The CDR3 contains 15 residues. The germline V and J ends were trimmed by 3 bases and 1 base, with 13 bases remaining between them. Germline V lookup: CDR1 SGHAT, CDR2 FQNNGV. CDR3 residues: CASSLGPGASYEQYF. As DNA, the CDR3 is TGTGCCAGCAGCTTGGGGCCGGGAGCTTCCTACGAGCAGTACTTC.

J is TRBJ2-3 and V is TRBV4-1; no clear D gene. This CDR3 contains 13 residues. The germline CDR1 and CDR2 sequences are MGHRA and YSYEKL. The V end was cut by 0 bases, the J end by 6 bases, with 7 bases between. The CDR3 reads CASSQDNTDTQYF. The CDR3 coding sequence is TGCGCCAGCAGCCAAGATAACACGGATACGCAGTATTTT.

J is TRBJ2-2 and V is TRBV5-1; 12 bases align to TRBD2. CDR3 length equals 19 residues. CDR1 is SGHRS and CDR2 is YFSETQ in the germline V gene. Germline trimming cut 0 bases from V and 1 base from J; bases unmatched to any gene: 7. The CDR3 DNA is TGCGCCAGCAGCTTGGCCGGGACTAGCGGGTCCCTGAACACCGGGGAGCTGTTTTTT. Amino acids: CASSLAGTSGSLNTGELFF.

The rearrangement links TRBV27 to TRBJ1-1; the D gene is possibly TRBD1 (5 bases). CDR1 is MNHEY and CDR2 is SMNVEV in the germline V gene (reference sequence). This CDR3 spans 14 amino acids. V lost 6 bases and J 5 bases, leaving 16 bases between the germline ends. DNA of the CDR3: TGTGCCAGCAGAACAAAAGGGGACTCAACTGAAGCTTTCTTT. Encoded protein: CASRTKGDSTEAFF.

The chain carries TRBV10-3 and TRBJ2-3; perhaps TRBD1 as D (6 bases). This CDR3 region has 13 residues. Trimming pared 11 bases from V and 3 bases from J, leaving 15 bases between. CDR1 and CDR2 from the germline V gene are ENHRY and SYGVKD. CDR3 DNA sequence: TGTGCCGTCGCGTGGGGGCGGACAGATACGCAGTATTTT. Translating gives CAVAWGRTDTQYF.

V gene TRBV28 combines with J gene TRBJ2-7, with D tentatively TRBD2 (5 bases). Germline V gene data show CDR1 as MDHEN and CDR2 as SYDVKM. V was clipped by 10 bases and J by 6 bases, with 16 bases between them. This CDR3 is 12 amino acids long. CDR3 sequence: CATTYGVGEQYF. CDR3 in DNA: TGTGCCACCACTTACGGGGTCGGCGAGCAGTACTTC.

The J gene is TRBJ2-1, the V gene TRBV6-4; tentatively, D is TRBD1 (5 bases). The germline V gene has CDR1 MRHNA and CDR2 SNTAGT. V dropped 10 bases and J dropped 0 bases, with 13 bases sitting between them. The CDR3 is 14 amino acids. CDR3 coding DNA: TGTGCCACCAGCCAGGGCAGCTCCTACAATGAGCAGTTCTTC. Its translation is CATSQGSSYNEQFF.

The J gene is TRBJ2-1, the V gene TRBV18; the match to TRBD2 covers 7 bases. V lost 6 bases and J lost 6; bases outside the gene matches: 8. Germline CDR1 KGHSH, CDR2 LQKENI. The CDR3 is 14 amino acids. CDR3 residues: CASSASAGRNEQFF. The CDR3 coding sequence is TGTGCCAGCTCCGCGTCAGCGGGACGCAATGAGCAGTTCTTC.

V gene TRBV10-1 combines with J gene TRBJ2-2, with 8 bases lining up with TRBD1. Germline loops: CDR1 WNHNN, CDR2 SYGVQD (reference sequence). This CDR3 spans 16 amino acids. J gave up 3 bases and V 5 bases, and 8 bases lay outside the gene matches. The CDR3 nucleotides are TGCGCCAGCAGTAAGGACAGGGATAAGTACACCGGGGAGCTGTTTTTT. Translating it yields CASSKDRDKYTGELFF.

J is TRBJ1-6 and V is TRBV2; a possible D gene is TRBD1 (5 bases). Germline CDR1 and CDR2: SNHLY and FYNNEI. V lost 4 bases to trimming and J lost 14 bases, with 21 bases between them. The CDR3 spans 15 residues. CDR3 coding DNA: TGTGCCAGCAGTGTAAATACAGGAACCCAAGGGACCCTCCACTTT. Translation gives CASSVNTGTQGTLHF.

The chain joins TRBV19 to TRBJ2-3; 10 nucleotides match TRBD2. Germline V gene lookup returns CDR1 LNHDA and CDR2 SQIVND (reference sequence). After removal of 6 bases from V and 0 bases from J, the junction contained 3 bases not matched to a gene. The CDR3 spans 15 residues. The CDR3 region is CASRGGLASTDTQYF. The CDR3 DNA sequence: TGTGCCAGTAGAGGGGGACTAGCGAGCACAGATACGCAGTATTTT. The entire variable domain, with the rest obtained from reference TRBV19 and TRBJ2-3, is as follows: DGGITQSPKYLFRKEGQNVTLSCEQNLNHDAMYWYRQDPGQGLRLIYYSQIVNDFQKGDIAEGYSVSREKKESFPLTVTSAQKNPTAFYLCASRGGLASTDTQYFGPGTRLTVL.

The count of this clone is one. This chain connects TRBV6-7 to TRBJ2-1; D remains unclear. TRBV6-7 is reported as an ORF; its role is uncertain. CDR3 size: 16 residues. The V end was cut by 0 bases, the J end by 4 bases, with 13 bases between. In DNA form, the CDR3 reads TGTGCCAGCAGTTACTCGAACATCACCAATTACAATGAGCAGTTCTTC. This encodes CASSYSNITNYNEQFF.

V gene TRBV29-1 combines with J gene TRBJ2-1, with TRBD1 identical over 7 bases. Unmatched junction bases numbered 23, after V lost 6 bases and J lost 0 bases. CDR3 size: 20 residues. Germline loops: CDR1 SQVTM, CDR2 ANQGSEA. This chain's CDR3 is CSVLKPTGFVREGSYNEQFF. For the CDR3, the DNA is TGCAGCGTCCTCAAACCGACAGGGTTCGTTCGTGAGGGCTCCTACAATGAGCAGTTCTTC.

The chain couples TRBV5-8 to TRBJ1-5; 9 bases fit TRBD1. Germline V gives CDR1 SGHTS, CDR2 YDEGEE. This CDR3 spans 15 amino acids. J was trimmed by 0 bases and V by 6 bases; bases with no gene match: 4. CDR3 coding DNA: TGTGCCAGCAACACGGGACAGGGTAGCAATCAGCCCCAGCATTTT. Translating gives CASNTGQGSNQPQHF.

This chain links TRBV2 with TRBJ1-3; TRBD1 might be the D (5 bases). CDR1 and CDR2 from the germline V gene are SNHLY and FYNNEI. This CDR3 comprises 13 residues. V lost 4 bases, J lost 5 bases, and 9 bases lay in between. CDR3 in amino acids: CASSVDKRNTIYF. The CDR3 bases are TGTGCCAGCAGTGTGGACAAGAGAAACACCATATATTTT.

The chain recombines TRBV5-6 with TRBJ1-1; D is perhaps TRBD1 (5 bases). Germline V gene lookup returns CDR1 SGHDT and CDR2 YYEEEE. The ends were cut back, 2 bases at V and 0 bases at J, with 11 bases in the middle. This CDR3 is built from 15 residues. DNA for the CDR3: TGTGCCAGCAGCTTAGTCTCGGGGGTGAACACTGAAGCTTTCTTT. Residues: CASSLVSGVNTEAFF.

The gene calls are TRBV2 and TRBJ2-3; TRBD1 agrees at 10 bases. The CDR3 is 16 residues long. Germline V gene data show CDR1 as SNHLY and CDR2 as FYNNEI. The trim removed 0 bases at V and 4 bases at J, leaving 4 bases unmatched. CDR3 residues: CASSEAGQGRPDTQYF. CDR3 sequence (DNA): TGTGCCAGCAGTGAAGCGGGACAGGGGAGGCCAGATACGCAGTATTTT.

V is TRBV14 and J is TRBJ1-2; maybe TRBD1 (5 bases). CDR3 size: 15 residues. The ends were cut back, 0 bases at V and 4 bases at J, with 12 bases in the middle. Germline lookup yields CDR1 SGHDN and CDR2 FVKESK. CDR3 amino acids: CASSQESRVFYGYTF. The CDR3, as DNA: TGTGCCAGCAGCCAAGAAAGCAGGGTTTTCTATGGCTACACCTTC.

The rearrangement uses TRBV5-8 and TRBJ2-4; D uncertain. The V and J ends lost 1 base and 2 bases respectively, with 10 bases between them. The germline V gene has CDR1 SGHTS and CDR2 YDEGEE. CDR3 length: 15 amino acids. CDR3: CASSLRTVPKNIQYF. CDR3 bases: TGTGCCAGCAGCTTGCGAACAGTACCCAAAAACATTCAGTACTTC.

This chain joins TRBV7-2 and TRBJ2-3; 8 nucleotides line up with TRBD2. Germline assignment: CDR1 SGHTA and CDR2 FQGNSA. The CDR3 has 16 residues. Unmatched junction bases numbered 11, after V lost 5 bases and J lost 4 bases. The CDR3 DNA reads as TGTGCCAGCAGCCTGACCGGGACTAGTCCTCCAGATACGCAGTATTTT. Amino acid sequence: CASSLTGTSPPDTQYF.

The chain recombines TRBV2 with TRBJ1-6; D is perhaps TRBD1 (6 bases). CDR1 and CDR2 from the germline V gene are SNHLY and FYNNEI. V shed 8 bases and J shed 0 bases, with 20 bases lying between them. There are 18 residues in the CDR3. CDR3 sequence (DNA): TGTGCCAGCGCACGGACAGAACCAGCGAGCTCCTATAATTCACCCCTCCACTTT. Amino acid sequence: CASARTEPASSYNSPLHF.

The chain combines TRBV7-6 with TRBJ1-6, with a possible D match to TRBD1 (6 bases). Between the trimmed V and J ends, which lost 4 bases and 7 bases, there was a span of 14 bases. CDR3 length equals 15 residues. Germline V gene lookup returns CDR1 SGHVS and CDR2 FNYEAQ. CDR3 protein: CASSSSGGSNSPLHF. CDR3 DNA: TGTGCCAGCAGCTCTTCGGGGGGCAGCAATTCACCCCTCCACTTT.

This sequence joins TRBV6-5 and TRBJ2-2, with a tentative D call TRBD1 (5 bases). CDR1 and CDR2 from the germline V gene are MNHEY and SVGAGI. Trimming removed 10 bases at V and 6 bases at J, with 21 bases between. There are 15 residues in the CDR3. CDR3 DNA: TGTGCCATCCAGACAGCTCCGGTGGCCGCCGGGGAGCTGTTTTTT. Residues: CAIQTAPVAAGELFF.

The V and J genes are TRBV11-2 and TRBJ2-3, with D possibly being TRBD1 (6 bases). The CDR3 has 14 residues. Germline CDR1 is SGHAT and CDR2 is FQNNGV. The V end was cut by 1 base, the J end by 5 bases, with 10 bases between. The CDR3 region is CASSLGTGRDTQYF. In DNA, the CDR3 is TGTGCCAGCAGCTTAGGAACAGGGAGAGATACGCAGTATTTT.